This T cell receptor (beta chain) was captured by sequencing in a study of OX40 agonist ivuxolimab in advanced cancers. The wider study: Under the entry rules, prior anti-PD-1, anti-PD-L1 or anti-CTLA-4 therapy was allowed, and 35% to 40% had some. Study-wide findings and caveats: Mean expanded clone counts were higher in CD8+ than CD4+ T cells. Specificity for antigen went undetermined in the expanded peripheral T cells.

A word on this clone: The antigen remains unidentified.

Patients with autoimmune history or systemic immunosuppression were excluded. The method was immunoSEQ multiplex PCR; TCRdb's version includes in-frame clones alone and lacks a portion of them. The sample has about 82,000 clones; approximately 87% are singletons. Losses at the gene ends were 3 bases for V and 7 bases for J; bases not matched to a gene: 11. This CDR3 contains 15 residues. The germline V gene has CDR1 SNHLY and CDR2 FYNNEI. The chain couples TRBV2 to TRBJ1-2; TRBD1 agrees at 7 bases. This receptor was taken from an adult with an advanced solid tumor such as melanoma, head and neck, liver or kidney cancer. This material consisted of CD4+ or CD8+ T cells sorted from blood, taken in a trial of the OX40 agonist ivuxolimab. The CDR3 reads CASSDSRGRALGYTF. The CDR3 coding sequence is TGTGCCAGCAGTGATAGCAGGGGGAGGGCTCTTGGCTACACCTTC.